This T cell receptor beta chain emerged from a study of PD-1 blockade in classical Hodgkin lymphoma. TCRdb's copy holds only in-frame clones and misses some; the assay was immunoSEQ multiplex PCR. The sample holds roughly 15,000 clones, 80% to 95% seen once. The study's findings and limits: Although disease activity or prior therapy may be involved, causes of the repertoire differences remain undefined. Relapsed/refractory patients reportedly had the lowest baseline TCR diversity, below newly diagnosed patients, who were below healthy donors.

In the case of this clone: Its antigen remains unknown.

Time point reported: newly diagnosed, previously untreated cHL patient sample. Purified CD4+ T cells were obtained from thawed PBMCs through magnetic negative selection. Untreated, newly diagnosed classical Hodgkin lymphoma PBMCs were comparators. Looked up from germline, CDR1 is MNHNY and CDR2 is SVGAGI (reference sequence). With 2 bases removed from V and 2 bases from J, the gap between germline ends came to 14 bases. This CDR3 region has 16 residues. This rearrangement joins TRBV6-6 to TRBJ2-3; perhaps TRBD1 as D (6 bases). What was sequenced was CD4+ T cells from blood. This sequence was found in a human donor with classical Hodgkin lymphoma. CDR3 loop: CASSYPRQAHTDTQYF. The CDR3 nucleotides are TGTGCCAGCAGTTACCCCCGACAGGCCCACACAGATACGCAGTATTTT.